Listed here are 27 T cell receptor beta chains from one sample, sequenced in a study of blood T cell repertoires in COVID-19. Assay: immunoSEQ multiplex PCR; the TCRdb copy retains only in-frame clones and omits some. Here the sample spans 150,000 or so clones, 85% to 90% being singletons. Sequencing used peripheral blood. Receptors were obtained from an elderly man with acute or convalescent COVID-19.

The chain joins TRBV27 to TRBJ2-2; 8 nucleotides line up with TRBD2. The CDR3 is made up of 15 amino acids. The V gene end was trimmed by 7 bases and the J gene end by 2 bases; junction bases not matched to a gene: 6. The germline CDR1 and CDR2 sequences are MNHEY and SMNVEV (reference sequence). The CDR3 nucleotides read TGTGCCAGCACTAGACTAGCGAAAAACACCGGGGAGCTGTTTTTT. Protein sequence: CASTRLAKNTGELFF.

V and J are TRBV16 and TRBJ1-2; TRBD1 matches 7 bases. The J segment lost 1 base and the V segment lost 0 bases, leaving 2 bases of the junction unmatched. The CDR3 spans 15 residues. CDR1 is KGHSY, CDR2 FQNENV, per germline. The CDR3 DNA reads TGTGCCAGCAGCCAATCAGGGGGCTTTAACTATGGCTACACCTTC. This sequence encodes CASSQSGGFNYGYTF.

V gene TRBV2 combines with J gene TRBJ1-2; D unclear. Germline lookup yields CDR1 SNHLY and CDR2 FYNNEI. Trimming left V 5 bases short and J 3 bases short, with 10 bases between. CDR3 length: 13 residues. CDR3 region: CASSLNSYYGYTF. The DNA for the CDR3 is TGTGCCAGCAGTTTAAACAGTTACTATGGCTACACCTTC.

V is TRBV10-3 and J is TRBJ2-3, with D maybe TRBD1 (6 bases). The CDR3 covers 13 residues. The germline V gene encodes CDR1 ENHRY and CDR2 SYGVKD. V lost 5 bases, J lost 2 bases, and 8 bases lay in between. As DNA, the CDR3 is TGTGCCATCAGTCCAGGGGACACAGATACGCAGTATTTT. As protein: CAISPGDTDTQYF.

This rearrangement joins TRBV7-2 to TRBJ2-7; TRBD1 aligns across 8 bases. The CDR3 consists of 16 residues. From germline, CDR1 is SGHTA and CDR2 FQGNSA. The ends lost 0 bases at V and 3 bases at J; junction bases unmatched: 7. CDR3 nucleotides: TGTGCCAGCAGCTTAGCGTCAGACAGGGGTTACTACGAGCAGTACTTC. This gives the protein CASSLASDRGYYEQYF.

The chain employs TRBV9 and TRBJ2-7; possible D gene TRBD2, 6 bases. Germline CDR1 SGDLS, CDR2 YYNGEE. This CDR3 spans 16 amino acids. V lost 4 bases and J 1 base, leaving 18 bases between the germline ends. Here the CDR3 DNA reads TGTGCCAGCAGCACGGGAGCCCTACCCTCATCCTACGAGCAGTACTTC. Translated: CASSTGALPSSYEQYF.

The chain couples TRBV6-5 to TRBJ2-5, with D possibly TRBD1 on 6 matching bases. From germline, CDR1 is MNHEY and CDR2 SVGAGI. Trimming left V 0 bases short and J 2 bases short, with 10 bases between. The CDR3 contains 15 residues. The CDR3 region is CASSYSDRLQETQYF. The CDR3 DNA is TGTGCCAGCAGTTACTCGGACAGACTTCAAGAGACCCAGTACTTC.

This rearrangement joins TRBV5-8 to TRBJ1-2; 9 nucleotides agree with TRBD1. The V gene's germline CDR1 is SGHTS and CDR2 YDEGEE. The CDR3 loop spans 14 amino acids. After removal of 1 base from V and 5 bases from J, the junction contained 3 bases not matched to a gene. In DNA form, the CDR3 reads TGTGCCAGCAGCTTGATGGACAGGGGTTATGGCTACACCTTC. Amino acids: CASSLMDRGYGYTF.

The rearrangement uses TRBV6-5 and TRBJ2-5, with 7 nucleotides matching TRBD2. Trimming at V came to 2 bases and at J to 1 base, leaving 1 base not matched to a gene. Germline assignment: CDR1 MNHEY and CDR2 SVGAGI. The CDR3 has 14 amino acids. CDR3 sequence (DNA): TGTGCCAGCAGTTACGGCGGGGGCCAAGAGACCCAGTACTTC. Protein product: CASSYGGGQETQYF.

This sequence joins TRBV2 and TRBJ1-4, with 8 bases fitting TRBD1. The CDR3 loop spans 15 amino acids. Germline lookup yields CDR1 SNHLY and CDR2 FYNNEI. Trimming took 1 base from V and 7 from J; bases not matched to a gene: 5. Here the CDR3 reads CASSEVGQGSEKLFF. The CDR3 DNA follows: TGTGCCAGCAGTGAAGTCGGACAGGGTAGTGAAAAACTGTTTTTT.

This chain links TRBV5-1 with TRBJ1-5, with D perhaps matching TRBD1 (5 bases). The CDR3 is 15 amino acids. Germline CDR1 SGHRS, CDR2 YFSETQ. Trimming took 4 bases from V and 0 from J, leaving 11 bases between them. The CDR3 DNA is TGCGCCAGCAGCCCGGGGGAGTATAGCAATCAGCCCCAGCATTTT. Protein sequence: CASSPGEYSNQPQHF.

The chain joins TRBV3-1 (or the pseudogene TRBV3-2) to TRBJ2-5; possible D gene TRBD1, 5 bases. This CDR3 is 14 amino acids long. Germline CDR1 and CDR2: LGHDT and YNNKEL (reference sequence). Trimming took 3 bases from V and 2 from J, leaving 10 bases between them. CDR3 region: CASSQQTVQETQYF. For the CDR3, the DNA is TGTGCCAGCAGCCAGCAGACAGTACAAGAGACCCAGTACTTC.

The CDR3 DNA is TGTGCCAGCAGCGGAGGACAGGGCGGCCTCTACGAGCAGTACTTC. Translating gives CASSGGQGGLYEQYF. V usage is TRBV9 and J usage is TRBJ2-7; 8 nucleotides agree with TRBD1. V shed 3 bases, J shed 3 bases, and the junction held 8 bases outside the gene matches. Per the germline V gene, CDR1 is SGDLS and CDR2 is YYNGEE. This CDR3 comprises 15 residues.

The chain carries TRBV10-2 and TRBJ2-7; possible D gene TRBD1, 6 bases. The CDR3 is 15 amino acids. CDR1 and CDR2 from the germline V gene are WSHSY and SAAADI. V lost 0 bases and J 3 bases, leaving 12 bases between the germline ends. The CDR3 spells CASSESQGRNYEQYF. CDR3 DNA sequence: TGCGCCAGCAGTGAGTCGCAGGGGCGCAACTACGAGCAGTACTTC.

The chain combines TRBV5-1 with TRBJ1-1, with D unresolved. V was pared by 4 bases and J by 1 base, with 11 bases between. The CDR3 has 14 residues. Looked up from germline, CDR1 is SGHRS and CDR2 is YFSETQ. The CDR3, as DNA: TGCGCCAGCAGCGGAGAGCCATCGAACACTGAAGCTTTCTTT. Amino acid sequence: CASSGEPSNTEAFF.

This sequence joins TRBV5-4 and TRBJ1-1; a weak D match, TRBD1 (5 bases). CDR1 SGHNT and CDR2 YYREEE come from the germline V gene (reference sequence). The CDR3 covers 14 residues. V lost 1 base and J lost 1, with 8 bases in between. The CDR3, as DNA: TGTGCCAGCAGCTTGCAGGGTACGAACACTGAAGCTTTCTTT. Protein: CASSLQGTNTEAFF.

The chain combines TRBV5-6 with TRBJ2-7, with 9 nucleotides matching TRBD1. The CDR3 runs 14 residues. Germline-derived CDR1 and CDR2 are SGHDT and YYEEEE. V lost 4 bases and J lost 6; bases outside the gene matches: 8. The CDR3 region is CASSRAGTGFEQYF. DNA for the CDR3: TGTGCCAGCAGCCGAGCCGGGACAGGGTTCGAGCAGTACTTC.

This CDR3 reads CASSRERTGELFF. The CDR3 nucleotides are TGTGCCAGCAGTCGAGAGCGAACCGGGGAGCTGTTTTTT. This chain links TRBV12-3 or TRBV12-4 with TRBJ2-2; the D is unclear. Trimming pared 5 bases from V and 5 bases from J, leaving 9 bases between. The CDR3 is made up of 13 amino acids.

This clone was observed a few times. The chain couples TRBV9 to TRBJ2-7; 10 bases match TRBD2. Unmatched junction bases numbered 3, after V lost 0 bases and J lost 0 bases. Germline V lookup: CDR1 SGDLS, CDR2 YYNGEE. The CDR3 consists of 16 residues. The CDR3 loop reads CASSVGLAGASYEQYF. CDR3 nucleotide sequence: TGTGCCAGCAGCGTAGGGCTAGCGGGGGCCTCCTACGAGCAGTACTTC. Full variable domain (rest looked up from reference TRBV9 and TRBJ2-7): DSGVTQTPKHLITATGQRVTLRCSPRSGDLSVYWYQQSLDQGLQFLIQYYNGEERAKGNILERFSAQQFPDLHSELNLSSLELGDSALYFCASSVGLAGASYEQYFGPGTRLTVT.

The chain couples TRBV4-2 to TRBJ1-4; no clear D. CDR1 and CDR2 from the germline V gene are LGHNA and YNFKEQ. CDR3 length: 15 amino acids. Trimming pared 0 bases from V and 8 bases from J, leaving 13 bases between. Written as DNA, the CDR3 is TGTGCCAGCAGCCAAGAATTGGGTCGGAGGGAAAAACTGTTTTTT. Protein sequence: CASSQELGRREKLFF.

The rearrangement links TRBV4-1 to TRBJ2-7; 8 nucleotides align to TRBD2. The CDR3 has 17 amino acids. V lost 5 bases and J lost 4; bases outside the gene matches: 16. The germline CDR1 and CDR2 sequences are MGHRA and YSYEKL. Here the CDR3 DNA reads TGCGCCAGCAGCTCTAGTCGAGCGGGAGAAGGGGCGTACGAGCAGTACTTC. Encoded protein: CASSSSRAGEGAYEQYF.

V is TRBV5-1 and J is TRBJ2-2; a possible D gene is TRBD1 (5 bases). With 4 bases removed from V and 2 bases from J, the gap between germline ends came to 9 bases. From germline, CDR1 is SGHRS and CDR2 YFSETQ. The CDR3 has 14 residues. DNA of the CDR3: TGCGCCAGCAGCGAAGGACAAAACACCGGGGAGCTGTTTTTT. Translated: CASSEGQNTGELFF.

The V call is TRBV5-1, the J call TRBJ2-3, with 8 bases identical to TRBD2. Trimming cost V 5 bases and J 6 bases; bases outside gene matches: 11. Germline V gene lookup returns CDR1 SGHRS and CDR2 YFSETQ. The CDR3 runs 15 residues. The CDR3, as DNA: TGCGCCAGCAGGAGTTCCGGGAGGGCCCTCGATACGCAGTATTTT. Residues: CASRSSGRALDTQYF.

CDR3 bases: TGCGCCAGCGCCGGGACTAGCGGGCCCACAGATACGCAGTATTTT. It translates to CASAGTSGPTDTQYF. This chain connects TRBV10-1 to TRBJ2-3; 12 bases map to TRBD2. This CDR3 region has 15 residues. Unmatched junction bases numbered 5, after V lost 8 bases and J lost 2 bases. The V gene's germline CDR1 is WNHNN and CDR2 SYGVQD (reference sequence).

This clone was observed a few times. The V gene is TRBV19, the J gene TRBJ2-1; 10 positions agree with TRBD1. CDR3 length equals 16 residues. With 6 bases clipped from V and 4 bases from J, the junction kept 9 bases outside the gene matches. The germline CDR1 and CDR2 sequences are LNHDA and SQIVND (reference sequence). In DNA form, the CDR3 reads TGTGCCAGTAGAACTAACCGGGACAGGGGATACAATGAGCAGTTCTTC. Amino acid sequence: CASRTNRDRGYNEQFF.

The V call is TRBV5-1, the J call TRBJ1-3, with D hard to call. CDR3 length equals 15 residues. V was cut by 4 bases and J by 0 bases, with 11 bases left in between. The germline V gene encodes CDR1 SGHRS and CDR2 YFSETQ. The CDR3 spells CASSMRASSGNTIYF. The CDR3 coding sequence is TGCGCCAGCAGCATGAGGGCGAGCTCTGGAAACACCATATATTTT.

The rearrangement joins TRBV6-1 to TRBJ1-5; no clear D gene. The CDR3 consists of 13 residues. The V and J ends lost 1 base and 7 bases respectively, with 8 bases between them. CDR1 is MNHNS and CDR2 is SASEGT in the germline V gene. Written as DNA, the CDR3 is TGTGCCAGCAGTGAAGGCAGGCTACAGCCCCAGCATTTT. Translating gives CASSEGRLQPQHF.